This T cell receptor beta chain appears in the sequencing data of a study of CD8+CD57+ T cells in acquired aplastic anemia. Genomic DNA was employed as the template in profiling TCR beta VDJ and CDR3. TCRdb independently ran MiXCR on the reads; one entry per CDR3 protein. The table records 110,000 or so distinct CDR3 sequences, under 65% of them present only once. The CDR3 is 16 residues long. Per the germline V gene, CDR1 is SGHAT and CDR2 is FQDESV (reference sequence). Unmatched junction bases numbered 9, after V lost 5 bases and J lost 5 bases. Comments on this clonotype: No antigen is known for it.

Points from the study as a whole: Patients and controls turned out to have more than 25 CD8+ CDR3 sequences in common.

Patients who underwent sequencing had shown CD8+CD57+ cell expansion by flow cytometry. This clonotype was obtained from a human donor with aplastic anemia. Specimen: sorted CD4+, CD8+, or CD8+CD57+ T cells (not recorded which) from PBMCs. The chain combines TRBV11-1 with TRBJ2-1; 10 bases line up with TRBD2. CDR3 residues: CASSPAAGGSHNEQFF. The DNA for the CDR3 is TGTGCCAGCAGCCCCGCAGCGGGAGGGTCCCACAATGAGCAGTTCTTC.